This T cell receptor (beta chain) was documented in a study of lymphopenia after photon versus proton radiotherapy. The study's findings and limits: After the lymphocyte nadir, photon-treated repertoires showed oligoclonal expansion, especially of CD8+ Temra cells. Only patients who died were analyzed for survival; proton advantage is unproven.

Clones were sequenced by immunoSEQ multiplex PCR, and TCRdb holds only the in-frame ones, with some missing. Among around 59,000 clones, approximately 84% were seen once, and the ten largest hold approximately 2%. V lost 1 base to trimming and J lost 4 bases; unmatched junction nucleotides: 3. This CDR3 spans 14 amino acids. Germline V gene lookup returns CDR1 LNHDA and CDR2 SQIVND (reference sequence). As concerns this clone: Its antigen is as yet unknown.

The sample consisted of peripheral blood, taken from a patient treated with proton-based radiotherapy. This receptor was taken from a man aged 55 to 70 with pancreatic cancer. This rearrangement joins TRBV19 to TRBJ2-7, with 8 bases lining up with TRBD2. CDR3 coding DNA: TGTGCCAGTAGTATAGCTGCGGGAGGATACGAGCAGTACTTC. It yields the protein CASSIAAGGYEQYF.